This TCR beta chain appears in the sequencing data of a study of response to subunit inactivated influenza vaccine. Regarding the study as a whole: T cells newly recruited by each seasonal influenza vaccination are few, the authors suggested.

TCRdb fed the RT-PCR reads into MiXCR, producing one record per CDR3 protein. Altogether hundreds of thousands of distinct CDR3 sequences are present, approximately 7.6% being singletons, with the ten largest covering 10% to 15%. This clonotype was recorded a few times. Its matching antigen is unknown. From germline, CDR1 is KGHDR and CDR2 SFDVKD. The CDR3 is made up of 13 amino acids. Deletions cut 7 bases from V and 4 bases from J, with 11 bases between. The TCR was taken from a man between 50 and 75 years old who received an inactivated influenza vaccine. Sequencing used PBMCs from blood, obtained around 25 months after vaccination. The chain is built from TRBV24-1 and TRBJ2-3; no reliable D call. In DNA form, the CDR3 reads TGTGCCACCAGCTCAGGCAACTCAGATACGCAGTATTTT. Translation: CATSSGNSDTQYF.